This TCR beta chain derives from a study of spatial heterogeneity in lung cancer. MiXCR, run by TCRdb on the 5' RACE reads, gives a single entry per CDR3 protein. This table holds around 60,000 distinct CDR3 sequences, about 8% found once. Described time point: sample taken at primary tumor resection. Sequencing of whole RNA from tumor, nontumor lung or frozen PBMC involved no sorting. Germline values: CDR1 SNHLY, CDR2 FYNNEI. CDR3 size: 14 residues. Trimming cost V 7 bases and J 2 bases, with 12 bases left between them. This chain connects TRBV2 to TRBJ2-1; D is perhaps TRBD2 (6 bases). The sequence came from a female donor with early-stage non-small cell lung cancer. The starting material was PBMCs, obtained at surgery. The CDR3 bases are TGTGCCAGCATTCCGACTAGGACCTACAATGAGCAGTTCTTC. Protein: CASIPTRTYNEQFF.